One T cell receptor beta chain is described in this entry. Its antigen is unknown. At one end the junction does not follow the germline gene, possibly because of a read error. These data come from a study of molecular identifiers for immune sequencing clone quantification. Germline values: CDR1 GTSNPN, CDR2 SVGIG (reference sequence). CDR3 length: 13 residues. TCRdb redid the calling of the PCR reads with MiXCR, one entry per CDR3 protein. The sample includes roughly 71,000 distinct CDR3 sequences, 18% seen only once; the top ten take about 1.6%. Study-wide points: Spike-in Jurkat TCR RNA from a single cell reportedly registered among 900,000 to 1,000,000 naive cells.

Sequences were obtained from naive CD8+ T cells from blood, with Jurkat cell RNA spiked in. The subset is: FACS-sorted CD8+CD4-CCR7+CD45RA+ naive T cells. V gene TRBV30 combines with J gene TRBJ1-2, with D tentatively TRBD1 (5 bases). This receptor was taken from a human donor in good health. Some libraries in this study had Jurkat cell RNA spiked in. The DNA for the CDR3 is TGTGCCTGGAGTGTACAACCGGGACGGGTCATCGCCTTC. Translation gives CAWSVQPGRVIAF.